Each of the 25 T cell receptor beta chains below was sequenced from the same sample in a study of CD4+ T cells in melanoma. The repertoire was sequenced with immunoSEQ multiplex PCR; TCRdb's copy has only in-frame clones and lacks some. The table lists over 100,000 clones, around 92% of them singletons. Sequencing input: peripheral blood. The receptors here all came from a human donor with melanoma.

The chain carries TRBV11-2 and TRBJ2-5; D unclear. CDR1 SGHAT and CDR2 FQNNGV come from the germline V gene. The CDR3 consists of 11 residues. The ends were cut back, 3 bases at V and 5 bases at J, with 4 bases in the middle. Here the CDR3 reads CASSLRETQYF. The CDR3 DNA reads TGTGCCAGCAGCTTGCGGGAGACCCAGTACTTC.

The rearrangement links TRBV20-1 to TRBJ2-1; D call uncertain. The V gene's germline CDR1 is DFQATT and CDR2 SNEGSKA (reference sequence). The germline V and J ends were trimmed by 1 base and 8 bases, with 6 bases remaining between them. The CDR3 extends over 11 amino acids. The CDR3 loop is CSARGAYEQFF. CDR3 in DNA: TGCAGTGCTAGAGGGGCATATGAGCAGTTCTTC.

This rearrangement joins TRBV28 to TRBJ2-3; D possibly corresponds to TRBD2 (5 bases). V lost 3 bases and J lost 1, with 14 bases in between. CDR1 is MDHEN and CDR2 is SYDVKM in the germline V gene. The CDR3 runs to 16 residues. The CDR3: CASSFGGSTGTDTQYF. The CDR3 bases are TGTGCCAGCAGTTTCGGAGGTTCGACTGGCACAGATACGCAGTATTTT.

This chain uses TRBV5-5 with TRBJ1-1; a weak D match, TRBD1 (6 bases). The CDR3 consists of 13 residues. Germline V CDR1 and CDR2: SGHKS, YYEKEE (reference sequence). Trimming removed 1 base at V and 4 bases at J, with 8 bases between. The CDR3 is CASSLSGVTEAFF. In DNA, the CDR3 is TGTGCCAGCAGCTTGTCAGGGGTCACTGAAGCTTTCTTT.

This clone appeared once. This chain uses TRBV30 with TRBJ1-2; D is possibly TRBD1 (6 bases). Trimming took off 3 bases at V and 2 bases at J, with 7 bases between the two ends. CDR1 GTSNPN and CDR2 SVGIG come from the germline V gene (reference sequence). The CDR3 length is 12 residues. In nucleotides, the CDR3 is TGTGCCTGGAGACAGGGAAACTATGGCTACACCTTC. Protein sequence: CAWRQGNYGYTF.

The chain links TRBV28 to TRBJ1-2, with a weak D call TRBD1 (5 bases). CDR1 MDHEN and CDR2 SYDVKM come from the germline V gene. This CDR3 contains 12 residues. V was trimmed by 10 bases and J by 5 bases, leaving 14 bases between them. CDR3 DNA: TGTGCCACCATGACAGTGGGATATGGCTACACCTTC. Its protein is CATMTVGYGYTF.

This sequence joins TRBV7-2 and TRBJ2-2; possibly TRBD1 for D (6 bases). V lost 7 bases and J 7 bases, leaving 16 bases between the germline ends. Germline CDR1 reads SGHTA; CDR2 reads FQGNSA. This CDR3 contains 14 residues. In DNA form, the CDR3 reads TGTGCCAGCACCCGTACAGGGACCCGCGGGGAGCTGTTTTTT. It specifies CASTRTGTRGELFF.

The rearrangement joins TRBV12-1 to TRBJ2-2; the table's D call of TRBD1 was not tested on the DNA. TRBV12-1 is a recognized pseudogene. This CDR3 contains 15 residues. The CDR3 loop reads CASSDGQGDTGELFF. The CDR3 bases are TGTGCCAGCAGCGACGGACAGGGAGACACCGGGGAGCTGTTTTTT.

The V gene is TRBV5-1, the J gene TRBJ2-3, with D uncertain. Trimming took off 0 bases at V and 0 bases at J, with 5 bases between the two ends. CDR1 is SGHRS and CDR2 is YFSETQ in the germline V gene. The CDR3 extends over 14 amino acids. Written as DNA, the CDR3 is TGCGCCAGCAGCTTGGGACACAGCACAGATACGCAGTATTTT. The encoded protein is CASSLGHSTDTQYF.

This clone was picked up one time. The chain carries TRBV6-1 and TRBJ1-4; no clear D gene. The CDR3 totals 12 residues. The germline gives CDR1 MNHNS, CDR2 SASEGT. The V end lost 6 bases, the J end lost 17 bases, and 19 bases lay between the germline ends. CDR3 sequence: CASSHTRHGCFF. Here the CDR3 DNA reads TGTGCCAGCAGCCACACACGGCATGGCTGTTTTTTT.

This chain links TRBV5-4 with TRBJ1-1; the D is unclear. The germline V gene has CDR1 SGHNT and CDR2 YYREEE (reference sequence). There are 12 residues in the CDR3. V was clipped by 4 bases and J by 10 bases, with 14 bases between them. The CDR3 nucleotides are TGTGCCAGCAGCAATCGGGGTCGGCCAGCTTTCTTT. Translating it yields CASSNRGRPAFF.

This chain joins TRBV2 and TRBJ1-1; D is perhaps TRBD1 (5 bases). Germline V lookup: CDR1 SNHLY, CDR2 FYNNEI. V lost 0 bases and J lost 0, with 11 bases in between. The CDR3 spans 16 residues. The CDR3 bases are TGTGCCAGCAGTGAAGCGCGTCGGACACTGAACACTGAAGCTTTCTTT. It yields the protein CASSEARRTLNTEAFF.

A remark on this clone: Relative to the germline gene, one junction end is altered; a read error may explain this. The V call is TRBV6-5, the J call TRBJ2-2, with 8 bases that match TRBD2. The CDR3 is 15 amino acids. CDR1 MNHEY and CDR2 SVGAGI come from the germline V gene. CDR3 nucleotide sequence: TGTGCCAGAGGGAGCGGGAGCGATGACACCAGGGAGCTGTTTTTT. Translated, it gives CARGSGSDDTRELFF.

The chain's CDR3 is CATKTGVDFADTQYF. The DNA for the CDR3 is TGTGCCACCAAGACAGGGGTTGACTTTGCAGATACGCAGTATTTT. The V call is TRBV6-5, the J call TRBJ2-3, with 8 nucleotides matching TRBD1. The CDR3 sequence is 15 residues long. J lost 4 bases, V lost 10 bases, and 13 bases had no gene match. Per the germline V gene, CDR1 is MNHEY and CDR2 is SVGAGI.

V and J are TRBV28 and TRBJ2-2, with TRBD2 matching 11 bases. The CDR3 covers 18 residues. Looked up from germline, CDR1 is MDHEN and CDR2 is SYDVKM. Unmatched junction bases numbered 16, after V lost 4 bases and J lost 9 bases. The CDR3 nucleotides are TGTGCCAGCAGTTCCCCCGCAATAGCGGGAGGGTCCTCGCGGGAGCTGTTTTTT. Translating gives CASSSPAIAGGSSRELFF. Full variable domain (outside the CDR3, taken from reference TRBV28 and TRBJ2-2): DVKVTQSSRYLVKRTGEKVFLECVQDMDHENMFWYRQDPGLGLRLIYFSYDVKMKEKGDIPEGYSVSREKKERFSLILESASTNQTSMYLCASSSPAIAGGSSRELFFGEGSRLTVL.

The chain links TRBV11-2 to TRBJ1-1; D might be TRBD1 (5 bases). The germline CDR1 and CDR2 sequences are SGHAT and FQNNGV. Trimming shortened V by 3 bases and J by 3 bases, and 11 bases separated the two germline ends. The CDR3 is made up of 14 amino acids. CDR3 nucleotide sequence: TGTGCCAGCAGCTTCACAGGAAGGGACACTGAAGCTTTCTTT. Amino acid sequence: CASSFTGRDTEAFF.

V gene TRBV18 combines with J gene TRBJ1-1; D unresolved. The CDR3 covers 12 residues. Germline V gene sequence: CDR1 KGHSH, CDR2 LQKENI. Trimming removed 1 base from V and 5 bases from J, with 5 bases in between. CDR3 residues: CASSPLGTEAFF. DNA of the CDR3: TGTGCCAGCTCACCACTGGGGACTGAAGCTTTCTTT.

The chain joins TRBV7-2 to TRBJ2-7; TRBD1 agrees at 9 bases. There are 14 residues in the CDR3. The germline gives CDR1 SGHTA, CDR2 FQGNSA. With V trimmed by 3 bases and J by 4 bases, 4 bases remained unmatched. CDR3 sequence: CASSFRQGEYEQYF. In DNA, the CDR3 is TGTGCCAGCAGCTTCCGACAGGGGGAATACGAGCAGTACTTC.

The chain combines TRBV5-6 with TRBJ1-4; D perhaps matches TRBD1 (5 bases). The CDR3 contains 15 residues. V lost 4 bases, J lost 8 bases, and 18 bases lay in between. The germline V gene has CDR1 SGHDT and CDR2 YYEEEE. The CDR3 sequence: CASSRKSRVAEKLFF. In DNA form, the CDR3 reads TGTGCCAGCAGCCGAAAGAGCAGGGTTGCCGAAAAACTGTTTTTT. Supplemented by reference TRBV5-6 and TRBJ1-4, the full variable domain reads DAGVTQSPTHLIKTRGQQVTLRCSPKSGHDTVSWYQQALGQGPQFIFQYYEEEERQRGNFPDRFSGHQFPNYSSELNVNALLLGDSALYLCASSRKSRVAEKLFFGSGTQLSVL.

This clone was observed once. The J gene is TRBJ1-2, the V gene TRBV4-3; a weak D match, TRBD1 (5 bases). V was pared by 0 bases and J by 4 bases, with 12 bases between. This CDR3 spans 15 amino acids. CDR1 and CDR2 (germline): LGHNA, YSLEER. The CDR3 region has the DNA TGCGCCAGCAGCCAAGAGGGGGGGGACGGCTATGGCTACACCTTC. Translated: CASSQEGGDGYGYTF.

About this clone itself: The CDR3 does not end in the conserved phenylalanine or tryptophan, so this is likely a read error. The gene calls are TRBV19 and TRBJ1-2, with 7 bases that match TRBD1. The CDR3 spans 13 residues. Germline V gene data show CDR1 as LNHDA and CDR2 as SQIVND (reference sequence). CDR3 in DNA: TGTGCCAGTTTCGGGACAGCTAAATATGGCTACACCCTC. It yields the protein CASFGTAKYGYTL.

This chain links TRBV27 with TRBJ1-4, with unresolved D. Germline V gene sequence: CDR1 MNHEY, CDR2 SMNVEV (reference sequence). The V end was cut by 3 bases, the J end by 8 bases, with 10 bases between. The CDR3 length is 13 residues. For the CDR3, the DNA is TGTGCCAGCAGTTTCAGACGAGGAGAAAAACTGTTTTTT. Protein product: CASSFRRGEKLFF.

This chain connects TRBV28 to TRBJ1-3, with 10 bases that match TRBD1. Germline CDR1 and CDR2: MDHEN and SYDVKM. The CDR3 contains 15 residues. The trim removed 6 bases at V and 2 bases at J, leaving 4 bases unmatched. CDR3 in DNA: TGTGCCAGCAGAGAGACAGGGGGCACTGGAAACACCATATATTTT. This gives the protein CASRETGGTGNTIYF.

The CDR3 protein is CASSLDRNNEQFF. CDR3 nucleotides: TGTGCCAGCAGCCTCGACAGAAACAATGAGCAGTTCTTC. The chain carries TRBV9 and TRBJ2-1, with D maybe TRBD1 (5 bases). The CDR3 contains 13 residues. Germline V gene lookup returns CDR1 SGDLS and CDR2 YYNGEE. Trimming left V 4 bases short and J 5 bases short, with 10 bases between.

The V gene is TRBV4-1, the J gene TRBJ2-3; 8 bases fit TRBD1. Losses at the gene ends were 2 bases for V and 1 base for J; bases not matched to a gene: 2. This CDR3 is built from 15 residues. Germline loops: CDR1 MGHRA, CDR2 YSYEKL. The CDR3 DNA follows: TGCGCCAGCAGCCAACCGACAGGGGGCACAGATACGCAGTATTTT. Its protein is CASSQPTGGTDTQYF.